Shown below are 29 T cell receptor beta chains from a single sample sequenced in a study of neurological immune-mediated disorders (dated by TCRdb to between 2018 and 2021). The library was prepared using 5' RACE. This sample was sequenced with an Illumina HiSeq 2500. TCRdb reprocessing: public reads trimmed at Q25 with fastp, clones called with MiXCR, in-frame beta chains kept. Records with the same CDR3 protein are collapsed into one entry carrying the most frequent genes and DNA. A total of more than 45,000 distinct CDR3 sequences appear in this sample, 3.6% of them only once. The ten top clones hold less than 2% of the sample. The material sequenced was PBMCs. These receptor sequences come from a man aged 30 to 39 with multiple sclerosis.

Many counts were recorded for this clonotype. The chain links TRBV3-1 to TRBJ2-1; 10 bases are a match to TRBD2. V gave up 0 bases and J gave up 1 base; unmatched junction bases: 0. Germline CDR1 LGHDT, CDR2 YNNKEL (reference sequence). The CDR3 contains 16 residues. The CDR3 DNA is TGTGCCAGCAGCCAAGATAGCGGGAGGTCCTACAATGAGCAGTTCTTC. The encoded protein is CASSQDSGRSYNEQFF.

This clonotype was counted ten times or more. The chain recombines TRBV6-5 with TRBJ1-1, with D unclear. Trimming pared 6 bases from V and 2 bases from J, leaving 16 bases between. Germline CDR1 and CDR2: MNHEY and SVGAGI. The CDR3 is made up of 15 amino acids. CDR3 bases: TGTGCCAGCAGGGGATACCGGGAGGGAAACACTGAAGCTTTCTTT. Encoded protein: CASRGYREGNTEAFF.

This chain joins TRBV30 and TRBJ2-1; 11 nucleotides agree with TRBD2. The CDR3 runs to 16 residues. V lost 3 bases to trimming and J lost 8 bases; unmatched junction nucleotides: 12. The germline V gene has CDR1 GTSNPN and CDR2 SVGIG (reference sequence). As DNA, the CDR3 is TGTGCCTGGAGCAGGTTAGCGGGAGGGCCCAGGGATGAGCAGTTCTTC. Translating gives CAWSRLAGGPRDEQFF.

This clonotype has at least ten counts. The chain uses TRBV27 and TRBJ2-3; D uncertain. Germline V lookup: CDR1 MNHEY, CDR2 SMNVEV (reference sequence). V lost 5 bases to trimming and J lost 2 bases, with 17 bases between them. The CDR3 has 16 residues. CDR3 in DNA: TGTGCCAGCAGTCCTCGTTTGGCGGTGTCCACAGATACGCAGTATTTT. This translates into CASSPRLAVSTDTQYF.

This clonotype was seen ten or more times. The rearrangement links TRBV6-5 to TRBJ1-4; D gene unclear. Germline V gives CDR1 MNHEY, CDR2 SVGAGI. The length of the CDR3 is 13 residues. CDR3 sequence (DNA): TGTGCTTCCCGGGCAGACCGAACAGAAAAACTGTTTTTT. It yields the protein CASRADRTEKLFF.

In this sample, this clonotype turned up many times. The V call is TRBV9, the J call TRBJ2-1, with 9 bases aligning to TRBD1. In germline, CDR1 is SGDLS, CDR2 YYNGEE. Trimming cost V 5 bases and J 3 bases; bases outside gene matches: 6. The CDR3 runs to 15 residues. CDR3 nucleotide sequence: TGTGCCAGCAGTATACAGGGGGCAGTCTACAATGAGCAGTTCTTC. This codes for CASSIQGAVYNEQFF.

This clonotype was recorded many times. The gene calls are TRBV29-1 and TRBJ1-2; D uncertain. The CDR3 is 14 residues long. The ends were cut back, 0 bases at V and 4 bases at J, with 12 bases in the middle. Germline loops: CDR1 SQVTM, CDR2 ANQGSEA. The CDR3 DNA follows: TGCAGCGTTGAAGAGAGAGGCAATATCTATGGCTACACCTTC. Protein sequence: CSVEERGNIYGYTF.

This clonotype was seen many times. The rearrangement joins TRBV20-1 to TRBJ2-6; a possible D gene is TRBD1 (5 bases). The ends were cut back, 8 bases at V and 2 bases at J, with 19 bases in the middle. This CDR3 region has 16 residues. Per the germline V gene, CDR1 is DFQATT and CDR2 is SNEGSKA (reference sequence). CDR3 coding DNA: TGCAGTATGCAAGGGGCTACAGCGACTGGGGCCAACGTCCTGACTTTC. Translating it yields CSMQGATATGANVLTF.

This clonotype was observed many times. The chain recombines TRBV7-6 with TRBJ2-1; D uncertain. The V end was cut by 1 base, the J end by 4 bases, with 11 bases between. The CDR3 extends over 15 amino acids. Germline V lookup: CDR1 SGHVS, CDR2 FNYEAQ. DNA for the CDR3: TGTGCCAGCAGCTTAGGAACAGACCCTTACAATGAGCAGTTCTTC. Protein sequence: CASSLGTDPYNEQFF.

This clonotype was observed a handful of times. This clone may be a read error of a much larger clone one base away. The CDR3 DNA sequence: TGCAGTGCTAGTCCCGGGACCTCCTACAATGAGCAGTTCTTC. This encodes CSASPGTSYNEQFF. The chain couples TRBV20-1 to TRBJ2-1, with D perhaps matching TRBD1 or TRBD2 (5 bases each). The CDR3 contains 14 residues. CDR1 is DFQATT and CDR2 is SNEGSKA in the germline V gene (reference sequence). V lost 3 bases to trimming and J lost 0 bases, with 9 bases between them.

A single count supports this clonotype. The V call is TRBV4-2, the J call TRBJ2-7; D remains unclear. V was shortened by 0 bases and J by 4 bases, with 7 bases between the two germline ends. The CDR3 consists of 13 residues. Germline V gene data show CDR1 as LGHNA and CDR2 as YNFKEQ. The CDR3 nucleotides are TGTGCCAGCAGCCAAGAGGGTAATTACGAGCAGTACTTC. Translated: CASSQEGNYEQYF.

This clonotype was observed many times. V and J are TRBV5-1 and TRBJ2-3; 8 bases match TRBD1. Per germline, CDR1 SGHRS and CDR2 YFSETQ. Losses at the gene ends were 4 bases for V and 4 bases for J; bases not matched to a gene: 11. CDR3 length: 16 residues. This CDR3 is CASSNILQGDADTQYF. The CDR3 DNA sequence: TGCGCCAGCAGCAATATCCTACAGGGGGATGCAGATACGCAGTATTTT.

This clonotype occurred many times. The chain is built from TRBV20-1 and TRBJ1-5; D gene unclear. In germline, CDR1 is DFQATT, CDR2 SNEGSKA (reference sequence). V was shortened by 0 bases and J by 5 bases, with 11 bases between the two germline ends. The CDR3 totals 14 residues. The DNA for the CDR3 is TGCAGTGCTAGAGATCGGACTGGGGATCAGCCCCAGCATTTT. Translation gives CSARDRTGDQPQHF.

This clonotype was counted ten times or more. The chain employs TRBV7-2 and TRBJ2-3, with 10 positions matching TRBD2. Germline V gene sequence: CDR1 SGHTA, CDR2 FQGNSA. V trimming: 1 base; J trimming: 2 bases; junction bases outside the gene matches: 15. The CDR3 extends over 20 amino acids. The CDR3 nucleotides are TGTGCCAGCAGCTTAGTCTACCGATCGAATAGCGGGGGGAACACAGATACGCAGTATTTT. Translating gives CASSLVYRSNSGGNTDTQYF.

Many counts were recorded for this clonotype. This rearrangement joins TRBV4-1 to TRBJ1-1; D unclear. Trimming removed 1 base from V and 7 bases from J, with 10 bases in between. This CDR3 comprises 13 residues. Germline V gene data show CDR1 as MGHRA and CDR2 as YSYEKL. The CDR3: CASSQGPVGEAFF. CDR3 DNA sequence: TGCGCCAGCAGCCAAGGGCCAGTTGGTGAAGCTTTCTTT.

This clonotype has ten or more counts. The CDR3, as DNA: TGCAGTGCTAGAGATCAGCTAGCGGGGTGGTACGAGCAGTACTTC. Translated: CSARDQLAGWYEQYF. The chain joins TRBV20-1 to TRBJ2-7; 9 bases are shared with TRBD2. V dropped 0 bases and J dropped 4; count of bases not matched to a gene: 7. Germline CDR1 and CDR2: DFQATT and SNEGSKA (reference sequence). CDR3 size: 15 residues.

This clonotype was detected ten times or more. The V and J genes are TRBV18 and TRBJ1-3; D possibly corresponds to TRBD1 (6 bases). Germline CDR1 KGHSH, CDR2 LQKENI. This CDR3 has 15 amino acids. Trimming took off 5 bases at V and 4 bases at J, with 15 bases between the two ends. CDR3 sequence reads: CASSSDQGTGNTIYF. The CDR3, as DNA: TGTGCCAGCTCATCGGACCAGGGGACAGGAAACACCATATATTTT.

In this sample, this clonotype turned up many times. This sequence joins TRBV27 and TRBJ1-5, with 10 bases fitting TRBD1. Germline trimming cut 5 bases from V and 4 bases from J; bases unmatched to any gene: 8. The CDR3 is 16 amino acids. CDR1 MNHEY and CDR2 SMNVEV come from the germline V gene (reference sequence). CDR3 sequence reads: CASSPGTGDLNQPQHF. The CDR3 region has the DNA TGTGCCAGCAGTCCGGGGACAGGGGACCTAAATCAGCCCCAGCATTTT.

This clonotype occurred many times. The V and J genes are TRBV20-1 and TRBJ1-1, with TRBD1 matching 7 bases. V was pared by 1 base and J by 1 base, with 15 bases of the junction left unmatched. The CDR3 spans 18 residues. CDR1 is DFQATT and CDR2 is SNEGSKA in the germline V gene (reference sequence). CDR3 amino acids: CSARVIVPGQAPNTEAFF. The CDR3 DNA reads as TGCAGTGCTAGAGTTATTGTGCCCGGACAGGCACCGAACACTGAAGCTTTCTTT.

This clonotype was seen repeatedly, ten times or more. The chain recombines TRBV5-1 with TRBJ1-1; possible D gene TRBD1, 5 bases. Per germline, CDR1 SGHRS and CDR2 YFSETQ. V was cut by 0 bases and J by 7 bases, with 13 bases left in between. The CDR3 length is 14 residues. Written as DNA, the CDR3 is TGCGCCAGCAGCTTGGCCGGGACGGGTAATGAAGCTTTCTTT. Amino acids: CASSLAGTGNEAFF.

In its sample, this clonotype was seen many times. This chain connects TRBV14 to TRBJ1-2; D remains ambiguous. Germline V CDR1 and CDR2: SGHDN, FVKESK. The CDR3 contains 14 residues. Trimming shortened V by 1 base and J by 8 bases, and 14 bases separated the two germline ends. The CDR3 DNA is TGTGCCAGCAGCCAAGGCGGCAGGTCGGAAGGCTACACCTTC. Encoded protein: CASSQGGRSEGYTF.

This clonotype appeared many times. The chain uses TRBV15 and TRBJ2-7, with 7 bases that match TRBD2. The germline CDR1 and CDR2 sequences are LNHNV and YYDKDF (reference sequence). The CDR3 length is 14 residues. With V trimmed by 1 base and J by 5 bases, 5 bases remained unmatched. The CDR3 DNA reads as TGTGCCACCAGCAGAGGACTAGCTCTAAACGAGCAGTACTTC. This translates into CATSRGLALNEQYF. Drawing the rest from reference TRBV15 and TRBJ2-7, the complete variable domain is DAMVIQNPRYQVTQFGKPVTLSCSQTLNHNVMYWYQQKSSQAPKLLFHYYDKDFNNEADTPDNFQSRRPNTSFCFLDIRSPGLGDTAMYLCATSRGLALNEQYFGPGTRLTVT.

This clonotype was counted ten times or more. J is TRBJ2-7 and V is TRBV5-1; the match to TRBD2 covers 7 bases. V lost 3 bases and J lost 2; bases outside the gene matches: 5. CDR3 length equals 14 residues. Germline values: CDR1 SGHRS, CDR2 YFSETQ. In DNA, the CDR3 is TGCGCCAGCAGCTCGACTAGCTCTACCTACGAGCAGTACTTC. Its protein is CASSSTSSTYEQYF.

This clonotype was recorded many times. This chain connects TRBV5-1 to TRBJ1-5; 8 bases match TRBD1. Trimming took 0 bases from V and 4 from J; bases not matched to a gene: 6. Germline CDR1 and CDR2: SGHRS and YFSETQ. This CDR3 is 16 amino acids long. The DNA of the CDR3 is TGCGCCAGCAGCTTGGGTCCAGGGGGCCGGAATCAGCCCCAGCATTTT. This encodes CASSLGPGGRNQPQHF.

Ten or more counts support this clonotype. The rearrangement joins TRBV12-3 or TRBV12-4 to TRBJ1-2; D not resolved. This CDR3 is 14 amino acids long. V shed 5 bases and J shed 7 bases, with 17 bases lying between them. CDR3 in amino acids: CASSPSRQDSGYTF. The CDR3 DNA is TGTGCCAGCAGTCCCTCCCGGCAGGATTCTGGCTACACCTTC.

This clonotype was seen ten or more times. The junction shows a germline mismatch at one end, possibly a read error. The DNA for the CDR3 is TGTGCCAGCAGCCCGAGACAGAGTAGGTCACCCCTCAACTTT. It codes for CASSPRQSRSPLNF. The chain couples TRBV9 to TRBJ1-6; D might be TRBD1 (5 bases). Germline V lookup: CDR1 SGDLS, CDR2 YYNGEE. This CDR3 is 14 amino acids long.

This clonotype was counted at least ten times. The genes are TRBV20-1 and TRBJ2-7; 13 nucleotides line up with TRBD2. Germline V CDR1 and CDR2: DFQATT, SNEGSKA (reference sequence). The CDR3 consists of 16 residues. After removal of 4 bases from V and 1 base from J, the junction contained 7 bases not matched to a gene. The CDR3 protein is CSANGLAGVRSYEQYF. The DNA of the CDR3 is TGCAGTGCTAACGGACTAGCGGGAGTACGGTCCTACGAGCAGTACTTC.

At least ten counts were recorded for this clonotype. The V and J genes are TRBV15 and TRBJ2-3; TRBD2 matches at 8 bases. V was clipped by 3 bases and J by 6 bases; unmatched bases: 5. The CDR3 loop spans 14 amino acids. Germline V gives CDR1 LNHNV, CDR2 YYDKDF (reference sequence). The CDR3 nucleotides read TGTGCCACCAGCAGGCCCGCGGGGGGCGATACGCAGTATTTT. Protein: CATSRPAGGDTQYF.

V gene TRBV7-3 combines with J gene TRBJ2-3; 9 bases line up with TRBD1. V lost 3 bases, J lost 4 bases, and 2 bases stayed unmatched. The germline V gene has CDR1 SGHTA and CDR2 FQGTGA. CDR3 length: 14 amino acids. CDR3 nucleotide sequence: TGTGCCAGCAGCTTGGGACAGGGATCAGATACGCAGTATTTT. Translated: CASSLGQGSDTQYF.